Reported below is one T cell receptor beta chain. What this receptor recognizes is not known. Nothing much larger sits one base from this clone, and base qualities are not available. The data originate from a study of blood T cell repertoires in COVID-19 (dated by TCRdb to about 2020). Some background on the complete study: Samples covering the acute and convalescent phases of COVID-19 were provided by collaborators in the United States, Italy and Spain. HLA class I and class II types, where available, came from metadata supplied by the sample provider rather than from assay-based typing. The repertoires were made available in a free public database intended to serve as a resource for research on the immune response to SARS-CoV-2. The material from the prospective study consisted of cDNA or gDNA derived from T cells, B-cell-depleted T cells, or PBMCs. Subjects who had been exposed to COVID-19, were actively infected with it, or had recovered from it provided the deeply sampled blood TCRbeta repertoires that made up the dataset. Sample metadata almost always included a de-identified subject ID, COVID-19 status, age in years and sex. Samples came from the ongoing ImmuneRACE study (first 160 participants) plus 1,254 subjects from 6 global collaborators. Study-wide findings and limitations: The amount of clinical and demographic metadata varied by source and participant and was provided uncurated.

Participants in the prospective study were aged roughly 18 to 89 years, lived in 20 to 25 United States geographic areas, and enrolled through a virtual design. Cohort assignment in the prospective study relied on participant-reported clinical history from a screening survey and a study questionnaire. Exposed participants had been in contact, within 2 weeks of entering the study, with a person who had a PCR-confirmed or clinician-diagnosed case of COVID-19. In the prospective study, whole blood, serum and a nasopharyngeal or oropharyngeal swab were collected from each participant by mobile phlebotomists. Participants in the prospective study had the option to provide additional blood draws and questionnaires over a roughly 2-month period. Prospective study blood samples were shipped either frozen or at room temperature before DNA extraction. Sequences ENHRY (CDR1) and SYGVKD (CDR2) are obtained from the germline V gene. Trimming takes 4 bases off V and 5 bases off J; junction bases not matched to a gene: 5. The cysteine opens and the phenylalanine closes a CDR3 of 13 amino acids. The only DNA kept is the CDR3, 39 bases in frame from the first base.

The immunoSEQ Assay, a bias-controlled multiplex PCR, was used to amplify TCRbeta CDR3 regions from genomic DNA. Turning to the authors' computational methods: The number of nucleated cells in each sample was estimated from the amplification of reference gene primers within the assay. To quantify the absolute abundance of each unique TCRbeta CDR3 rearrangement, sequence reads were collapsed and filtered. For each sample, productive Simpson clonality was calculated as the square root of Simpson's diversity index over productive rearrangements. This is the immuneACCESS table as TCRdb keeps it, with only in-frame sequences that have V and J called. A part of the clones is gone; compared with another copy, unresolved V genes explain less than half, and the rest is unexplained. V and J calls and clone size come straight from that table; D and trimming were deduced from the DNA. Counted in this sample were 130,000 to 150,000 clones; 65% to 85% of them appeared once. The ten largest clonotypes hold roughly 5.5% of the sample.

The chain is made from TRBV10-3 and TRBJ2-7; a stretch of 7 junction bases matches TRBD2. Sequencing input: PBMCs or T cells enriched from blood (not recorded which). This TCR came from a woman in her 50s who had been exposed to COVID-19. The DNA is as follows: TGTGCCATCAGTGGCGGGAGCGGGGACGAGCAGTACTTC. Its protein product is CAISGGSGDEQYF.